A selection of T cell receptor beta chains follows, all from one sample in a study of cytomegalovirus exposure and HLA in healthy donors. Repertoires were generated with immunoSEQ multiplex PCR, while TCRdb's copy carries only in-frame clones and drops some. The sample comprises 150,000 to 180,000 clones, under 85% of which are singletons, and over 2.5% rests with the top ten. The sequencing input was PBMCs. The receptors were gathered from a man between 18 and 29 years old in good health and CMV-seronegative. Each CDR3 is given with its conserved first and last residue. The D gene is left open where the match is weak. Part of the rows lack a size; the others show once, few, many or a class for expanded clones.

J	V	size	D	DNA	CDR3
TRBJ1-5	TRBV7-9	.	.	TGTGCCAGCAGCCAAGGATCAGGGTTGAGCAATCAGCCCCAGCATTTT	CASSQGSGLSNQPQHF
TRBJ1-6	TRBV14	.	TRBD1	TGTGCCAGCAGCCGACGACAGGGCTCTTTTCGGTATAATTCACCCCTCCACTTT	CASSRRQGSFRYNSPLHF
TRBJ2-5	TRBV6-1	.	.	TGTGCCAGTAGGACTCTCGGGACAAAACAAGAGACCCAGTACTTC	CASRTLGTKQETQYF
TRBJ2-3	TRBV7-3	few	TRBD2	TGTGCCAGCAGCTTACAGGCTAGCGGGGTCACAGATACGCAGTATTTT	CASSLQASGVTDTQYF
TRBJ2-1	TRBV18	.	TRBD2	TGTGCCAGCTCACCTTTTTATAGCGGGGATAGTGAGCAGTTCTTC	CASSPFYSGDSEQFF
TRBJ1-2	TRBV27	.	TRBD1	TGTGCCAGCAGATCAGGGGGCGGTGGCTACACCTTC	CASRSGGGGYTF
TRBJ1-1	TRBV6-5	.	.	TGTGCCAGCAGCCCCCCGGGGGGGGCCACTGAAGCTTTCTTT	CASSPPGGATEAFF
TRBJ2-7	TRBV6-6	.	.	TGTGCCAGCAGCTCCGACTTATCCAACTACGAGCAGTACTTC	CASSSDLSNYEQYF
TRBJ2-3	TRBV9	.	TRBD1	TGTGCCAGCAGCGTAGAGGGGACAGGGGCAGATACGCAGTATTTT	CASSVEGTGADTQYF
TRBJ2-5	TRBV4-3	few	.	TGCGCCAGCAGCCAAGATTCGGGTGAGACCCAGTACTTC	CASSQDSGETQYF
TRBJ1-1	TRBV30	once	.	TGTGCCTGGAGTGGGCAGATTGAAGCTTTCTTT	CAWSGQIEAFF
TRBJ1-1	TRBV11-2	few	.	TGTGCCAGCAGCCATGGCCCTCGAGGGGAAGCTTTCTTT	CASSHGPRGEAFF
TRBJ2-3	TRBV10-3	.	TRBD1	TGTGCCATCAGGGGGGACAGGGGGGGAGATACGCAGTATTTT	CAIRGDRGGDTQYF
TRBJ1-5	TRBV6-6	.	.	TGTGCCAGCAGTTACTCGAGAGTTGGTCAGCCCCAGCATTTT	CASSYSRVGQPQHF
TRBJ2-5	TRBV5-6	.	.	TGTGCCAGCAGCTTAGGCAGGGCTCCAGAGACCCAGTACTTC	CASSLGRAPETQYF
TRBJ1-1	TRBV10-3	.	.	TGTGCCATCAGTGGGACAGAACTTGGGAACACTGAAGCTTTCTTT	CAISGTELGNTEAFF
TRBJ1-1	TRBV6-8	few	TRBD1	TGTGCCAGCAGTTACTCTGACAGGGAGACTGAAGCTTTCTTT	CASSYSDRETEAFF
TRBJ2-1	TRBV19	.	TRBD2	TGTGCCAGTAGAGAGACTAGCGGGGCCTACAATGAGCAGTTCTTC	CASRETSGAYNEQFF
TRBJ1-5	TRBV4-1	.	TRBD1	TGCGCCAGCAGCCAAGTTTTAGGACAGGGTGGCAATCAGCCCCAGCATTTT	CASSQVLGQGGNQPQHF
TRBJ2-1	TRBV7-9	.	TRBD1	TGTGCCAGCATCCCGGGACAGGGCTACAATGAGCAGTTCTTC	CASIPGQGYNEQFF
TRBJ1-6	TRBV5-1	.	.	TGCGCCAGCAGCCGAGGAACGGCGGGCTCCTATAATTCACCCCTCCACTTT	CASSRGTAGSYNSPLHF
TRBJ1-5	TRBV19	.	.	TGTGCCAGTAGTCCCAATCTGAGCATTCAGCCCCAGCATTTT	CASSPNLSIQPQHF
TRBJ2-6	TRBV7-6	.	.	TGTGCCAGCAGCTTACCCGCAGGGGACTCTGGGGCCAACGTCCTGACTTTC	CASSLPAGDSGANVLTF
TRBJ2-4	TRBV9	.	.	TGTGCCAGCAGCGCCCGGGGGGCAACGAACAGTCAGTACTTC	CASSARGATNSQYF
TRBJ2-2	TRBV7-2	once	.	TGTGCCAGCAGCTTAGGCAGGGTGTCCGGGGAGCTGTTTTTT	CASSLGRVSGELFF
TRBJ1-2	TRBV5-1	.	.	TGCGCCAGCAGGTTGATCCCCGAAGGGGCCGGCTACACCTTC	CASRLIPEGAGYTF
TRBJ1-1	TRBV11-2	.	.	TGTGCCAGCAGCTCAGATATGAACACTGAAGCTTTCTTT	CASSSDMNTEAFF
TRBJ2-4	TRBV5-1	.	TRBD1	TGCGCCAGCAGCTTGGGACAGGGGGAAAACATTCAGTACTTC	CASSLGQGENIQYF
TRBJ1-1	TRBV6-5	.	TRBD1	TGTGCCAGCAGCTCCGGGACAGGGGTGATTGAAGCTTTCTTT	CASSSGTGVIEAFF
TRBJ1-6	TRBV6-1	.	.	TGTGCCAGCAGTCAGGGCTCCTATAATTCACCCCTCCACTTT	CASSQGSYNSPLHF
TRBJ1-6	TRBV9	.	.	TGTGCCAGCAGCGTTACAGGGCAGAGCTCCTATAATTCACCCCTCCACTTT	CASSVTGQSSYNSPLHF
TRBJ2-5	TRBV18	.	.	TGTGCCAGCTCACCAATGGAGGCCCAGTACTTC	CASSPMEAQYF
TRBJ2-7	TRBV4-3	.	.	TGCGCCAGCAGCCGAAACAGGGCCTCCTACGAGCAGTACTTC	CASSRNRASYEQYF
TRBJ1-1	TRBV4-1	.	.	TGCGCCAGCAGCCACCCGGGACAGAACACTGAAGCTTTCTTT	CASSHPGQNTEAFF
TRBJ1-5	TRBV6-5	few	.	TGTGCCAGCAGCCTATCGCTCAGGGTGAATCAGCCCCAGCATTTT	CASSLSLRVNQPQHF
TRBJ1-1	TRBV5-1	.	.	TGCGCCAGCAGCTTGGAACTGCCGAACACTGAAGCTTTCTTT	CASSLELPNTEAFF
TRBJ2-1	TRBV28	.	TRBD1	TGTGCCAGCAGTTTAAGCCAGGGGGAAGGGAATGAGCAGTTCTTC	CASSLSQGEGNEQFF